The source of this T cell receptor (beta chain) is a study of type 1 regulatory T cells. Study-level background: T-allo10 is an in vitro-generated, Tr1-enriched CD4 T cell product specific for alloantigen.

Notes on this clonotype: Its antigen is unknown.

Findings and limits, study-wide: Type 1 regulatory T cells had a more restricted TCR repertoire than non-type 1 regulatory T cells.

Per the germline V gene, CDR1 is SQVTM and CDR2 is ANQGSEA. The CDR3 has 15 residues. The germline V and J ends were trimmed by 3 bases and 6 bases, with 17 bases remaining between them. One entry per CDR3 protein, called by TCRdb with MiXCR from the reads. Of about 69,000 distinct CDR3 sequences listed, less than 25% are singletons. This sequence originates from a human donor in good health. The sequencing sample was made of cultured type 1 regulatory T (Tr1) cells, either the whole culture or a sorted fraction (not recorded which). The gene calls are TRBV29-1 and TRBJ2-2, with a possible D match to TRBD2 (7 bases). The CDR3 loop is CSVEGGQYPSGELFF. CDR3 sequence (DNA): TGCAGCGTTGAGGGGGGGCAGTACCCATCCGGGGAGCTGTTTTTT.